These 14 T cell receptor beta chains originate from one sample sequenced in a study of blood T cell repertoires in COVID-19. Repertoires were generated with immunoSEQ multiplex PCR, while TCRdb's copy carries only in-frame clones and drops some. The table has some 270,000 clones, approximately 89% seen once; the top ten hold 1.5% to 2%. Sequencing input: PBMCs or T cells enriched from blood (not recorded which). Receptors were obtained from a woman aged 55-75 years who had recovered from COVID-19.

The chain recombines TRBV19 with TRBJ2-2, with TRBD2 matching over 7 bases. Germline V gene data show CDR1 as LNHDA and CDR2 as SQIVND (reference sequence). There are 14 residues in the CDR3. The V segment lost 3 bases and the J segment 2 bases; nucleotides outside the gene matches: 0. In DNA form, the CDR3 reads TGTGCCAGTAGTATGGGACTAAACACCGGGGAGCTGTTTTTT. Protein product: CASSMGLNTGELFF.

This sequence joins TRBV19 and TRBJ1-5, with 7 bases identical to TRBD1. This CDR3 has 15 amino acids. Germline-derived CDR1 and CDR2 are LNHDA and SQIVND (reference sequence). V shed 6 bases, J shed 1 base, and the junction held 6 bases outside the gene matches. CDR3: CASSPQGPSNQPQHF. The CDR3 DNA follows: TGTGCCAGTAGCCCACAGGGGCCCAGCAATCAGCCCCAGCATTTT.

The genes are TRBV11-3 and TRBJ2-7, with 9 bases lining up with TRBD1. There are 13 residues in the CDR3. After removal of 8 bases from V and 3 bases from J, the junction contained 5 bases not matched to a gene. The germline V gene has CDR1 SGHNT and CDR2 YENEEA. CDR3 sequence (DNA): TGTGCCAGCTTCTGGGACAGGGACTACGAGCAGTACTTC. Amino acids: CASFWDRDYEQYF.

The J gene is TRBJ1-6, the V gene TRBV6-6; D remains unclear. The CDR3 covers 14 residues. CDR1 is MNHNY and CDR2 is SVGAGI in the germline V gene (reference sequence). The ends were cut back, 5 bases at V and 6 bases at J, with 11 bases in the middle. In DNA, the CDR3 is TGTGCCAGCAGTAGGATTAGCGGTAATTCACCCCTCCACTTT. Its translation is CASSRISGNSPLHF.

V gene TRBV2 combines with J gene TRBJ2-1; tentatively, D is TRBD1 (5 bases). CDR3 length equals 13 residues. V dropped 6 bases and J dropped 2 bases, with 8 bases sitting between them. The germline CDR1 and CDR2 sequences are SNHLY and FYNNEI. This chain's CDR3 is CASRAGTYNEQFF. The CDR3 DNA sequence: TGTGCCAGCAGGGCAGGGACCTACAATGAGCAGTTCTTC.

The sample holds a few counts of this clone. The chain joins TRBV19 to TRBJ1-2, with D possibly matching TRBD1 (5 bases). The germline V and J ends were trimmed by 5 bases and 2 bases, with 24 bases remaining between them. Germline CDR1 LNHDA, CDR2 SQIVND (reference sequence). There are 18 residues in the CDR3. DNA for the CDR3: TGTGCCAGTAGTGACTCAACGGGACTAAGGCCCCGAAACTATGGCTACACCTTC. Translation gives CASSDSTGLRPRNYGYTF.

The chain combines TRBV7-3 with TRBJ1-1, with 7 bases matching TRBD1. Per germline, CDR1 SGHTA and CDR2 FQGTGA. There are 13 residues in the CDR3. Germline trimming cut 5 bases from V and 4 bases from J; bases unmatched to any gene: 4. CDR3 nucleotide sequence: TGTGCCAGCAGCCGCCAGGGGGTCACTGAAGCTTTCTTT. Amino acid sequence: CASSRQGVTEAFF.

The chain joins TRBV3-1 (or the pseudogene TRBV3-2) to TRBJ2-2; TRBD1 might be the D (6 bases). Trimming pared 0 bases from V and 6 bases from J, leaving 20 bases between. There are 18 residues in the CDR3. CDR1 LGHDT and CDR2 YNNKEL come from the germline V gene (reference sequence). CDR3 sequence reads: CASSQDPWLGGLAGELFF. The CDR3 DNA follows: TGTGCCAGCAGCCAAGATCCGTGGTTAGGGGGTTTGGCCGGGGAGCTGTTTTTT.

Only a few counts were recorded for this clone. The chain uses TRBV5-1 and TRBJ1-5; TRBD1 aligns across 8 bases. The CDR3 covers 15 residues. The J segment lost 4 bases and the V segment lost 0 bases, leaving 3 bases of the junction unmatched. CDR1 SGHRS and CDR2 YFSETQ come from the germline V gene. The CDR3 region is CASSLAGGFNQPQHF. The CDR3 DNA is TGCGCCAGCAGCTTGGCAGGGGGCTTTAATCAGCCCCAGCATTTT.

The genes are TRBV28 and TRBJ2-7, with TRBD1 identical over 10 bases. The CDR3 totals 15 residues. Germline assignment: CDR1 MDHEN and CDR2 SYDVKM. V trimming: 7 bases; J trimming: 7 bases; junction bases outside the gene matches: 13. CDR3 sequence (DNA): TGTGCCAGCACCACTTTAGGGACAGGGGTGGGAGAGCAGTACTTC. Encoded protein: CASTTLGTGVGEQYF.

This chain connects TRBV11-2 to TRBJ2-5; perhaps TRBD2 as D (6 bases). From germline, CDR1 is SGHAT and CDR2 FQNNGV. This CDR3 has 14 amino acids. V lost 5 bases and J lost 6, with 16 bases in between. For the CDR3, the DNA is TGTGCCAGCAGCGACGGGACTCAGCAAAAGACCCAGTACTTC. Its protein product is CASSDGTQQKTQYF.

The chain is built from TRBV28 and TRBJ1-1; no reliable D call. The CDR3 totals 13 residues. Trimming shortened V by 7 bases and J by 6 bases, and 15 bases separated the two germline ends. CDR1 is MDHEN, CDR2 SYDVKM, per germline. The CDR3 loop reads CASTTPGSPEAFF. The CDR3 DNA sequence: TGTGCCAGCACCACTCCCGGTTCGCCTGAAGCTTTCTTT.

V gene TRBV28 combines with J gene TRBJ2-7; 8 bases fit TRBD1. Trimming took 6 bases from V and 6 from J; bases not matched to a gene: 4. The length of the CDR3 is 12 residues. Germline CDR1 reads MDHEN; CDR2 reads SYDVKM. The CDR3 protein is CASRKTGAEQYF. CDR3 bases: TGTGCCAGCAGAAAGACAGGGGCCGAGCAGTACTTC.

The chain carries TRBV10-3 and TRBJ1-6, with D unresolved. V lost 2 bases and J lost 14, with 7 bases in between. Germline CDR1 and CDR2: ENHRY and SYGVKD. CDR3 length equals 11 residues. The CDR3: CAISEGESLHF. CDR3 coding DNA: TGTGCCATCAGTGAGGGGGAGTCCCTCCACTTT.